The 28 T cell receptor beta chains below all came from one sample that was sequenced in a study of shared clonotypes between healthy human individuals. Some clones are missing from TCRdb's copy, which holds only in-frame ones; the method was immunoSEQ multiplex PCR. The sample gives approximately 2.4 million clones, around 95% of which show up once; approximately 0.13% is in the top ten. Sample: naive CD4+ T cells sorted from blood. Subset here: CD45RA+ positively selected. The receptor set was obtained from a man aged 18 to 30 in good health.

V is TRBV4-3 and J is TRBJ1-4; D is ambiguous. The germline CDR1 and CDR2 sequences are LGHNA and YSLEER. V dropped 0 bases and J dropped 1 base, with 9 bases sitting between them. CDR3 length: 16 amino acids. CDR3 region: CASSQDPGETNEKLFF. As DNA, the CDR3 is TGCGCCAGCAGCCAAGATCCTGGGGAAACTAATGAAAAACTGTTTTTT.

The chain uses TRBV18 and TRBJ2-5; D gene uncertain. The CDR3 is 16 residues long. CDR1 and CDR2 (germline): KGHSH, LQKENI. The ends were cut back, 3 bases at V and 3 bases at J, with 17 bases in the middle. The CDR3 nucleotides are TGTGCCAGCTCACCCCTCAAGGGTAGTGCAGAAGAGACCCAGTACTTC. This encodes CASSPLKGSAEETQYF. Full variable domain (rest looked up from reference TRBV18 and TRBJ2-5): NAGVMQNPRHLVRRRGQEARLRCSPMKGHSHVYWYRQLPEEGLKFMVYLQKENIIDESGMPKERFSAEFPKEGPSILRIQQVVRGDSAAYFCASSPLKGSAEETQYFGPGTRLLVL.

V usage is TRBV4-1 and J usage is TRBJ1-2, with D unresolved. Trimming pared 2 bases from V and 6 bases from J, leaving 10 bases between. The CDR3 runs to 13 residues. Germline CDR1 and CDR2: MGHRA and YSYEKL. The CDR3 DNA is TGCGCCAGCAGCCAAATTCAGGCTGATGGCTACACCTTC. Residues: CASSQIQADGYTF.

CDR3 nucleotide sequence: TGCGCCAGCAGCCCCCGGGACAGGGATGCCGAGACCCAGTACTTC. Amino acid sequence: CASSPRDRDAETQYF. This chain uses TRBV4-1 with TRBJ2-5; 9 nucleotides agree with TRBD1. The CDR3 runs to 15 residues. V was clipped by 4 bases and J by 5 bases; unmatched bases: 8. Per the germline V gene, CDR1 is MGHRA and CDR2 is YSYEKL.

A remark on this clone: In the same sample, other DNA sequences code for this CDR3. The genes are TRBV4-3 and TRBJ2-7; no clear D gene. In germline, CDR1 is LGHNA, CDR2 YSLEER. This CDR3 spans 13 amino acids. The germline V and J ends were trimmed by 0 bases and 3 bases, with 6 bases remaining between them. The CDR3 nucleotides read TGCGCCAGCAGCCAAGAATTCGGCTACGAGCAGTACTTC. This codes for CASSQEFGYEQYF.

In the case of this clone: This sequence may be a read error, since a much larger clone differs from it by one base. The chain uses TRBV6-6 and TRBJ1-1, with D hard to call. Deletions cut 5 bases from V and 0 bases from J, with 1 base between. The CDR3 is made up of 11 amino acids. From germline, CDR1 is MNHNY and CDR2 SVGAGI (reference sequence). The CDR3: CASSMNTEAFF. The CDR3 DNA reads TGTGCCAGCAGTATGAACACTGAAGCTTTCTTT.

This clone was recorded only once. CDR3 sequence: CASNFPAGEETQYF. CDR3 DNA: TGTGCCAGCAACTTCCCCGCGGGTGAAGAGACCCAGTACTTC. The rearrangement uses TRBV27 and TRBJ2-5, with a possible D match to TRBD2 (5 bases). Trimming stripped 7 bases from V and 3 bases from J, with 15 bases between. Per germline, CDR1 MNHEY and CDR2 SMNVEV (reference sequence). The CDR3 totals 14 residues.

CDR3 loop: CSVRRETQYF. CDR3 in DNA: TGCAGCGTCCGTCGAGAGACCCAGTACTTC. The chain employs TRBV29-1 and TRBJ2-5, with D unclear. The CDR3 spans 10 residues. Germline CDR1 and CDR2: SQVTM and ANQGSEA. V lost 6 bases and J lost 4, with 6 bases in between.

The V and J genes are TRBV7-2 and TRBJ2-3, with no clear D. Per germline, CDR1 SGHTA and CDR2 FQGNSA. The V end was cut by 1 base, the J end by 0 bases, with 11 bases between. The CDR3 loop spans 16 amino acids. The CDR3 sequence is CASSLVDWKSTDTQYF. CDR3 coding DNA: TGTGCCAGCAGCTTAGTAGACTGGAAAAGCACAGATACGCAGTATTTT.

The chain links TRBV2 to TRBJ2-7, with 12 nucleotides matching TRBD2. In germline, CDR1 is SNHLY, CDR2 FYNNEI. CDR3 size: 13 residues. Trimming at V came to 9 bases and at J to 4 bases, leaving 4 bases not matched to a gene. Here the CDR3 DNA reads TGTGCCAGAGGACTAGCGGGGTCGTACGAGCAGTACTTC. Its protein is CARGLAGSYEQYF.

CDR3 in amino acids: CAMTKASTDTQYF. The CDR3 region has the DNA TGTGCCATGACTAAAGCCAGCACAGATACGCAGTATTTT. This sequence joins TRBV10-3 and TRBJ2-3, with D perhaps matching TRBD2 (5 bases). CDR1 and CDR2 (germline): ENHRY, SYGVKD. With 9 bases removed from V and 0 bases from J, the gap between germline ends came to 10 bases. The CDR3 consists of 13 residues.

This clone has only one observation. This chain links TRBV6-1 with TRBJ2-7; no reliable D call. The CDR3 contains 13 residues. Germline CDR1 reads MNHNS; CDR2 reads SASEGT. With 2 bases removed from V and 8 bases from J, the gap between germline ends came to 13 bases. The CDR3 DNA reads TGTGCCAGCAGTGAAATCATTAGTGTGAAGCAGTACTTC. Its translation: CASSEIISVKQYF.

Here the CDR3 reads CASSSTISLRPTTGEQYF. In DNA, the CDR3 is TGTGCCAGCAGCTCGACCATATCGCTGCGACCGACGACCGGCGAGCAGTACTTC. J is TRBJ2-7 and V is TRBV11-2; no clear D gene. Per the germline V gene, CDR1 is SGHAT and CDR2 is FQNNGV. V was pared by 4 bases and J by 6 bases, with 28 bases between. There are 18 residues in the CDR3.

This chain links TRBV7-9 with TRBJ1-2; the match to TRBD1 covers 7 bases. The junction had 7 bases not matched to a gene; V was cut back by 2 bases and J by 4 bases. Germline V lookup: CDR1 SEHNR, CDR2 FQNEAQ (reference sequence). CDR3 size: 15 residues. The CDR3 region has the DNA TGTGCCAGCAGCTTAAACTCAGGGACAGTCTATGGCTACACCTTC. Its protein is CASSLNSGTVYGYTF.

CDR3 sequence: CASSGEGYNEQFF. The CDR3 bases are TGTGCCAGCAGTGGGGAGGGCTACAATGAGCAGTTCTTC. V and J are TRBV6-4 and TRBJ2-1; 7 positions agree with TRBD2. The length of the CDR3 is 13 residues. With 4 bases clipped from V and 3 bases from J, the junction kept 0 bases outside the gene matches. In germline, CDR1 is MRHNA, CDR2 SNTAGT.

The chain recombines TRBV11-2 with TRBJ1-1; D not certain. This CDR3 is built from 15 residues. Germline lookup yields CDR1 SGHAT and CDR2 FQNNGV. V gave up 5 bases and J gave up 1 base, with 14 bases separating them. The CDR3 nucleotides are TGTGCCAGCAGCCCGGACCCGGGTCCGAACACTGAAGCTTTCTTT. Translation gives CASSPDPGPNTEAFF.

This sequence joins TRBV30 and TRBJ2-5; the D is unclear. The CDR3 runs to 14 residues. Germline V gene lookup returns CDR1 GTSNPN and CDR2 SVGIG (reference sequence). Trimming pared 0 bases from V and 2 bases from J, leaving 10 bases between. The CDR3 region has the DNA TGTGCCTGGAGTGTGGTGGGCGGACAAGAGACCCAGTACTTC. It codes for CAWSVVGGQETQYF.

The table lists this clone with a count of one. J is TRBJ2-2 and V is TRBV9; no clear D gene. Trimming removed 0 bases from V and 0 bases from J, with 9 bases in between. Germline CDR1 is SGDLS and CDR2 is YYNGEE. The CDR3 runs to 16 residues. The CDR3 region is CASSVDGQPNTGELFF. The CDR3 DNA sequence: TGTGCCAGCAGCGTAGACGGCCAACCGAACACCGGGGAGCTGTTTTTT.

Regarding this clone: A single base separates this from a much larger clone, so it may be a read error. This CDR3 is also generated by other DNA sequences in the sample. CDR3 nucleotides: TGTGCCAGCAGTTACTACAATGAGCAGTTCTTC. It translates to CASSYYNEQFF. The V gene is TRBV27, the J gene TRBJ2-1, with unresolved D. The CDR3 runs to 11 residues. Trimming removed 4 bases from V and 3 bases from J, with 1 base in between. Per the germline V gene, CDR1 is MNHEY and CDR2 is SMNVEV (reference sequence).

The chain carries TRBV11-3 and TRBJ2-7; D may be TRBD1 or TRBD2 (6 bases each). The ends were cut back, 1 base at V and 6 bases at J, with 13 bases in the middle. The CDR3 length is 14 residues. Germline lookup yields CDR1 SGHNT and CDR2 YENEEA. This chain's CDR3 is CASSLGRGSLEQYF. Written as DNA, the CDR3 is TGTGCCAGCAGCTTAGGGAGGGGGAGTCTCGAGCAGTACTTC.

J is TRBJ1-2 and V is TRBV2; TRBD1 matches 7 bases. This CDR3 is 10 amino acids long. With V trimmed by 6 bases and J by 14 bases, 6 bases remained unmatched. The V gene's germline CDR1 is SNHLY and CDR2 FYNNEI. The CDR3 region is CASRADRVTF. CDR3 nucleotide sequence: TGTGCCAGCAGGGCCGACAGGGTTACCTTC.

The chain uses TRBV13 and TRBJ2-5, with D perhaps matching TRBD2 (6 bases). Between the trimmed V and J ends, which lost 5 bases and 2 bases, there was a span of 9 bases. This CDR3 contains 13 residues. In germline, CDR1 is PRHDT, CDR2 FYEKMQ (reference sequence). CDR3 sequence (DNA): TGTGCCAGCAGCCGGGACTCTCAAGAGACCCAGTACTTC. As protein: CASSRDSQETQYF.

The chain carries TRBV19 and TRBJ1-6, with no clear D. This CDR3 contains 13 residues. Trimming shortened V by 7 bases and J by 10 bases, and 14 bases separated the two germline ends. CDR1 LNHDA and CDR2 SQIVND come from the germline V gene (reference sequence). The CDR3 loop reads CASKPPGKSPLHF. DNA for the CDR3: TGTGCCAGTAAACCACCGGGGAAATCACCCCTCCACTTT.

V and J are TRBV4-1 and TRBJ1-5; maybe TRBD1 (6 bases). Germline V gene sequence: CDR1 MGHRA, CDR2 YSYEKL. This CDR3 contains 16 residues. V gave up 4 bases and J gave up 3 bases, with 16 bases separating them. The CDR3 is CASSPSRDIFNQPQHF. DNA of the CDR3: TGCGCCAGCAGCCCCTCCCGGGACATCTTCAATCAGCCCCAGCATTTT.

The genes are TRBV2 and TRBJ1-2; D unclear. The CDR3 covers 12 residues. Trimming shortened V by 3 bases and J by 8 bases, and 10 bases separated the two germline ends. The V gene's germline CDR1 is SNHLY and CDR2 FYNNEI. CDR3 region: CASSDEGGGYTF. In nucleotides, the CDR3 is TGTGCCAGCAGTGATGAGGGTGGAGGCTACACCTTC. The variable domain in full, completed from reference TRBV2 and TRBJ1-2, reads EPEVTQTPSHQVTQMGQEVILRCVPISNHLYFYWYRQILGQKVEFLVSFYNNEISEKSEIFDDQFSVERPDGSNFTLKIRSTKLEDSAMYFCASSDEGGGYTFGSGTRLTVV.

Written as DNA, the CDR3 is TGTGCCAGCAGCTTAGGGGAAAGGACAGAAGCTTTCTTT. Its translation is CASSLGERTEAFF. The gene calls are TRBV7-8 and TRBJ1-1, with D possibly being TRBD1 (5 bases). The ends were cut back, 1 base at V and 8 bases at J, with 11 bases in the middle. The CDR3 runs 13 residues. Germline V CDR1 and CDR2: SGHVS, FQNEAQ.

The chain links TRBV29-1 to TRBJ2-7, with 9 positions matching TRBD1. CDR3 size: 14 residues. Losses at the gene ends were 4 bases for V and 3 bases for J; bases not matched to a gene: 7. The germline CDR1 and CDR2 sequences are SQVTM and ANQGSEA. CDR3 DNA sequence: TGCAGCGTTGCAAAAGGGACAGGGAACTACGAGCAGTACTTC. This translates into CSVAKGTGNYEQYF.

V and J are TRBV7-9 and TRBJ1-4, with D uncertain. This CDR3 spans 11 amino acids. Trimming took 5 bases from V and 14 from J, leaving 12 bases between them. Germline V lookup: CDR1 SEHNR, CDR2 FQNEAQ (reference sequence). The CDR3: CASSQNEFLFF. The CDR3 nucleotides are TGTGCCAGCAGCCAAAACGAATTTCTGTTTTTT.